One T cell receptor beta chain is described in this entry. Its antigen is unidentified. Only cases whose brain tissue showed the highest T cell transcript signatures were sequenced. This sample stems from a study of brain T cells in children with intractable seizures. Notes on the study in general: Clones missing pre-surgery may reflect undersampling of that blood sample.

Here immunoSEQ multiplex PCR was the method, and the copy in TCRdb shows in-frame clones only, minus some. The table has tens of thousands of clones, roughly 91% seen once. Germline V gene sequence: CDR1 KGHSH, CDR2 LQKENI. V shed 4 bases and J 0 bases; nucleotides not matched to a gene: 7. The CDR3 has 18 amino acids. The sample was peripheral blood, taken at surgery. The sequence was collected from a boy younger than two with tuberous sclerosis and intractable seizures. V gene TRBV18 combines with J gene TRBJ2-7; 15 bases line up with TRBD2. In DNA, the CDR3 is TGTGCCAGCTCACTTGGGACTAGCGGGGGGCCAAGCTCCTACGAGCAGTACTTC. It yields the protein CASSLGTSGGPSSYEQYF.